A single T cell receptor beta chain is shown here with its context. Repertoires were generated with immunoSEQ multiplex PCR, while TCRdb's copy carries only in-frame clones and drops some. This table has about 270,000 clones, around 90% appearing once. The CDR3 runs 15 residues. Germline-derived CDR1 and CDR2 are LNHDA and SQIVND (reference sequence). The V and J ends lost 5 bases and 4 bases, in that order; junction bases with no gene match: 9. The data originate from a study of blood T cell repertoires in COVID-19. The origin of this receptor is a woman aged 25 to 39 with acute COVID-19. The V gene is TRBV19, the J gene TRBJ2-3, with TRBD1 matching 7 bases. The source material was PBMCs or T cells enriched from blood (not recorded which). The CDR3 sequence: CASSADRAGADTQYF. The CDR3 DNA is TGTGCCAGTAGTGCCGACAGGGCGGGCGCAGATACGCAGTATTTT.